This T cell receptor beta chain was recovered during a study of vaccination effects on CD4 cells after COVID-19. Investigators separated out CD4+ T cells once around nine days of culture had passed. Documented for the person is a PCR-confirmed SARS-CoV-2 infection occurring between March and December 2020. In the cultures, half the medium was exchanged for IL-2 medium on days 3 and 7. Using immunoSEQ multiplex PCR, the repertoire was profiled, and TCRdb retains in-frame clones only, with some absent. The repertoire holds more than 40,000 clones, around 76% seen once, with about 10% in the top ten. A word on this clone: Antigen unknown.

The TCR was taken from a human donor who had a prior SARS-CoV-2 infection. Sequenced here: CD4+ T cells from PBMCs cultured without peptide, sampled before COVID-19 vaccination.

The CDR3 region is CASSLVALEQFF. The CDR3 DNA is TGTGCCAGCAGCTTAGTGGCATTGGAGCAGTTCTTC. The J gene is TRBJ2-1, the V gene TRBV7-2; D unclear. V lost 1 base and J lost 10, with 8 bases in between. The germline V gene encodes CDR1 SGHTA and CDR2 FQGNSA. The CDR3 loop spans 12 amino acids.